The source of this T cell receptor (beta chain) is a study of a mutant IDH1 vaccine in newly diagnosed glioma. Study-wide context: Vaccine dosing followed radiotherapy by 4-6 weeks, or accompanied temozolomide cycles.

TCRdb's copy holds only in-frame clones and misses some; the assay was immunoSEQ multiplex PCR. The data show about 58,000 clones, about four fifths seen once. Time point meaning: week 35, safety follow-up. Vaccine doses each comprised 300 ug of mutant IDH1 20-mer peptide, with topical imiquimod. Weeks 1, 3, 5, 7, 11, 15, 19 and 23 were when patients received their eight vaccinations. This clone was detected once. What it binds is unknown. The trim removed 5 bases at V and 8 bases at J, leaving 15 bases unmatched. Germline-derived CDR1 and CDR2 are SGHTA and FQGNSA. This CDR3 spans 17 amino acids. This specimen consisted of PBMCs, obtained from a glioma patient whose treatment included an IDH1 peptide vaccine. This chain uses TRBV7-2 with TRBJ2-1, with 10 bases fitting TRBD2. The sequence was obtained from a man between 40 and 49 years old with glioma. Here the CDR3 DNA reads TGTGCCAGCAGCCGAAGTGCGGCTAGCGGGAGCGCGCATGAGCAGTTCTTC. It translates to CASSRSAASGSAHEQFF.